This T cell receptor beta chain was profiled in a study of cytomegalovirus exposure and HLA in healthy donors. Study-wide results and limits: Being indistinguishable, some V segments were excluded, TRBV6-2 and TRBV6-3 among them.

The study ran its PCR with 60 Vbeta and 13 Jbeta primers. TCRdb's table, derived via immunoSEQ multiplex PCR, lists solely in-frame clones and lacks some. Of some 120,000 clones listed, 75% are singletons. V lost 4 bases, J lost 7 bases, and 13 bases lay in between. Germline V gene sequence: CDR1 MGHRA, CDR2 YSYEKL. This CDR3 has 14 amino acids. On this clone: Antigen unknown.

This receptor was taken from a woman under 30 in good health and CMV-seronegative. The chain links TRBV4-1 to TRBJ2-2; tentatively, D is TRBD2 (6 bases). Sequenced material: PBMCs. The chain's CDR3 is CASSLAWGDGELFF. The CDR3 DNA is TGCGCCAGCAGCCTGGCATGGGGGGACGGGGAGCTGTTTTTT.